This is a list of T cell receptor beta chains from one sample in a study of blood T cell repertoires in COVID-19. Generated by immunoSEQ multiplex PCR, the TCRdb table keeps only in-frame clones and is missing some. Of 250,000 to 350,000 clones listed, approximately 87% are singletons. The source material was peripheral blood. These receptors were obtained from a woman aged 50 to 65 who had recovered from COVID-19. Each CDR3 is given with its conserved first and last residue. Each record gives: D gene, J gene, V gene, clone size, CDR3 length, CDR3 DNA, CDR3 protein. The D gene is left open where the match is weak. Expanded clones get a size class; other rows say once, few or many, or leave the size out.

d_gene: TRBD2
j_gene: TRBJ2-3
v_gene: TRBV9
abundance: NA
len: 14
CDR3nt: TGTGCCAGCAGCCTCGGGACTAGAACAGATACGCAGTATTTT
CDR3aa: CASSLGTRTDTQYF

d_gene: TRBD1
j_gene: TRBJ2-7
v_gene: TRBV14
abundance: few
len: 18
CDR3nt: TGTGCCAGCAGCCAAGATCGTTCTTTAGGGACAGGGGCTGACGAGCAGTACTTC
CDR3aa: CASSQDRSLGTGADEQYF

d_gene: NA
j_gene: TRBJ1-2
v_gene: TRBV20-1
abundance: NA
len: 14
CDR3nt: TGCAGTGCTAGTTCGGCAGGGGCAGCCTCCGGCTACACCTTC
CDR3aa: CSASSAGAASGYTF

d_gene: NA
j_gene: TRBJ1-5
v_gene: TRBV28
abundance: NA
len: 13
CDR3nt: TGTGCCATCGGTGGCGGAAACAATCAGCCCCAGCATTTT
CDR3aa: CAIGGGNNQPQHF

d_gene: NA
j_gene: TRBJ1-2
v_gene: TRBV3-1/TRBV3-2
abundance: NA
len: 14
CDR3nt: TGTGCCAGCAGCCAAGGCGGGGGGCTCGGTGGCTACACCTTC
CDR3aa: CASSQGGGLGGYTF

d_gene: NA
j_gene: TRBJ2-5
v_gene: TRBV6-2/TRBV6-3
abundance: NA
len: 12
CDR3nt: TGTGCCAGCAGTCTGCTAAAAGAGACCCAGTACTTC
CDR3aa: CASSLLKETQYF

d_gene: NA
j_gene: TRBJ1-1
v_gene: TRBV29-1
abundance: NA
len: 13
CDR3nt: TGCAGCGTTCGCCTCGAACGAGACAGCCAAGCTTTCTTT
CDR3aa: CSVRLERDSQAFF

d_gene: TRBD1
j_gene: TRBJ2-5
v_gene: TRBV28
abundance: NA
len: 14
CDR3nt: TGTGCCAGCAGTTCCCGGACAGGTCAAGAGACCCAGTACTTC
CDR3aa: CASSSRTGQETQYF

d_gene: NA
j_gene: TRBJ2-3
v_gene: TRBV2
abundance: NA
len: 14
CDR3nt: TGTGCCAGCAGTAGGGCAGGGTTGGCAGATACGCAGTATTTT
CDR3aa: CASSRAGLADTQYF

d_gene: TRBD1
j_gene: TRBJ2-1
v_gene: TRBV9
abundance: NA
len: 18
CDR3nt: TGTGCCAGCAGCGTAGGGTACAGGGGATCATCCAGGGGCAATGAGCAGTTCTTC
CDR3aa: CASSVGYRGSSRGNEQFF

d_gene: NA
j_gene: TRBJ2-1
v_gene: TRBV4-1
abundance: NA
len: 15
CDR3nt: TGCGCCAGCAGCCTAAAGACAGGCTCCTACAATGAGCAGTTCTTC
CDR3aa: CASSLKTGSYNEQFF

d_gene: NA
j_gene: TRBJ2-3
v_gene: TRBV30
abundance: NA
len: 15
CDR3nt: TGTGCCTGGAGTATACAGGGCCTTAGCACAGATACGCAGTATTTT
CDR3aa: CAWSIQGLSTDTQYF

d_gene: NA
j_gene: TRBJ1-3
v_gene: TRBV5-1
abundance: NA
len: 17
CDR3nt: TGCGCCAGCAGCTTGGGAGGTGGCGGTTCTGCGGGAAACACCATATATTTT
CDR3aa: CASSLGGGGSAGNTIYF

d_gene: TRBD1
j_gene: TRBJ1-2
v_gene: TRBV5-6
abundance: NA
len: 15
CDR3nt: TGTGCCAGCAGCGAGCTAACAGGGGTCCGTCGCGGCTACACCTTC
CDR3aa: CASSELTGVRRGYTF

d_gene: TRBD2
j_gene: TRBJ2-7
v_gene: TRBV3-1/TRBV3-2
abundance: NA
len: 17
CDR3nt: TGTGCCAGCAGCCAAGGTAGCAGCGGGAGATACTTCTACGAGCAGTACTTC
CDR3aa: CASSQGSSGRYFYEQYF